The present T cell receptor (beta chain) was sequenced within a study of T cell responses to AZD1222 COVID-19 vaccine. General study points: Targets within unmutated variant regions were reportedly found for nearly half of spike-specific TCRs. Seropositive status at baseline applied to only a handful of AZD1222 recipients. Without day 14 samples, only post-peak T cell repertoires were studied.

The length of the CDR3 is 13 residues. CDR1 is SGHRS and CDR2 is YFSETQ in the germline V gene. The V gene lost 1 base and the J gene lost 3 bases, with 8 bases spanning the gap. This table comes from immunoSEQ multiplex PCR, and its TCRdb copy is limited to in-frame clones, with some not included. Among about 140,000 clones listed, approximately 88% were seen once. This clone was recorded only once. Its antigen is unidentified. The sample was peripheral blood, taken on day 0 of AZD1222 vaccination. The V call is TRBV5-1, the J call TRBJ2-7; D assignment may be TRBD1 or TRBD2 (5 bases each). The sequence derives from an adult in good health. The CDR3 DNA reads as TGCGCCAGCAGCTTGCAGGGAGACTACGAGCAGTACTTC. This gives the protein CASSLQGDYEQYF. Combining the CDR3 with reference TRBV5-1 and TRBJ2-7 gives the whole variable domain KAGVTQTPRYLIKTRGQQVTLSCSPISGHRSVSWYQQTPGQGLQFLFEYFSETQRNKGNFPGRFSGRQFSNSRSEMNVSTLELGDSALYLCASSLQGDYEQYFGPGTRLTVT.